A few counts support the clone carrying this TCR beta chain. Germline CDR1 reads SGHTA; CDR2 reads FQGTGA. This CDR3 comprises 14 residues. V trimming: 5 bases; J trimming: 3 bases; junction bases outside the gene matches: 6. Amplification from RNA transcripts yielded the TCR beta CDR3 regions. The authors performed first-round RT-PCR with HTBI primers and then a second-round multiplex PCR. TCRdb called the multiplex PCR reads again in MiXCR, with one record for every CDR3 protein. The sample includes 230,000 or so distinct CDR3 sequences, 45% to 55% of them seen just once. This entry belongs to a study of Graves' ophthalmopathy and Graves' hyperthyroidism.

The sequenced sample was peripheral blood. V usage is TRBV7-3 and J usage is TRBJ1-1; 7 bases are a match to TRBD1. This TCR was sampled from an adult man with Graves' ophthalmopathy. CDR3 DNA sequence: TGTGCCAGCAGCCCGAGGACAGGAGACACTGAAGCTTTCTTT. It specifies CASSPRTGDTEAFF. Full variable domain (remainder filled in from reference TRBV7-3 and TRBJ1-1): GAGVSQTPSNKVTEKGKYVELRCDPISGHTALYWYRQSLGQGPEFLIYFQGTGAADDSGLPNDRFFAVRPEGSVSTLKIQRTERGDSAVYLCASSPRTGDTEAFFGQGTRLTVV.